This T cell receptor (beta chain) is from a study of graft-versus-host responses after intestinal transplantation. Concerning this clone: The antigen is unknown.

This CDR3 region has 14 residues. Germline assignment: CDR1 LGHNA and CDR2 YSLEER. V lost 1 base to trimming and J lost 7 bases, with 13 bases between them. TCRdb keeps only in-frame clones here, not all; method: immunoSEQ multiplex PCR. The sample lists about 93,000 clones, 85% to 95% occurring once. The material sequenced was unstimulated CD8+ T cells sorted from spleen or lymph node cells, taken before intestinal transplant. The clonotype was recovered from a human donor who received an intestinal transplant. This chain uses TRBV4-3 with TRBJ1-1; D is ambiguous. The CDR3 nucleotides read TGCGCCAGCAGCCAAGGGACTGTGCCTTTTGAAGCTTTCTTT. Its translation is CASSQGTVPFEAFF.